The entry below describes one T cell receptor beta chain. Its antigen target is currently unknown. No clone much larger than this one lies a single base away; base qualities are absent. These data belong to a study of blood T cell repertoires in COVID-19 (dated by TCRdb to about 2020). A note on the overall study: Collaborator samples came from the United States, Italy and Spain and covered acute and convalescent phases of COVID-19. The prospective study material was composed of cDNA or gDNA derived from T cells, B-cell-depleted T cells, or PBMCs. The dataset comprised deeply sampled blood TCRbeta repertoires from subjects exposed to, actively infected with, or recovered from COVID-19. The repertoires were released in a freely available public database meant as a resource for research on the immune response to SARS-CoV-2. Samples came from the ongoing ImmuneRACE study (first 160 participants) plus 1,254 subjects from 6 global collaborators. Nearly every sample came with metadata listing a de-identified subject ID, COVID-19 status, age in years and sex. Where HLA class I and class II types were available, the types were taken from metadata supplied by the sample provider, not from assay-based typing. The paper as a whole reports these results and caveats: How much clinical and demographic metadata was included differed by source and by participant, and the metadata was provided uncurated.

TCRbeta CDR3 regions were amplified from genomic DNA by means of the immunoSEQ Assay, a bias-controlled multiplex PCR. For the original study's pipeline: The number of nucleated cells in each sample was estimated from the amplification of reference gene primers within the assay. Sequence reads were collapsed and filtered to measure the absolute abundance of every unique TCRbeta CDR3 rearrangement. For each sample, productive Simpson clonality was calculated by taking the square root of Simpson's diversity index across productive rearrangements. TCRdb took this table from immuneACCESS and kept in-frame rearrangements with V and J called. Such tables lack part of the clones; where checked against another copy, unresolved V genes explain under half of the gap, and the rest is unexplained. V, J and clone size are taken as reported in that table, and D and trimming were inferred from the DNA itself. The sample yields approximately 150,000 clones; around 83% were counted once. The ten biggest clones cover 10% to 15% of the sample.

From its cysteine to its phenylalanine, the CDR3 spans 14 amino acids. Only the CDR3 DNA stays, 42 bases, in frame from base 1. CDR1 and CDR2, looked up from the germline V gene, are SGHRS and YFSETQ. Trimming costs V 0 bases and J 8 bases, and their ends lie 14 bases apart. A second Seattle source provided samples from volunteer blood donors who had recovered from COVID-19. Each collaborating institution followed its own protocols to collect whole blood in K2EDTA tubes. For TCRbeta analysis, collaborators shipped samples in one of three forms: frozen whole blood, isolated PBMCs, or DNA extracted from either of those sample types.

This clonotype was obtained from a man between 65 and 80 years old who had recovered from COVID-19. This sequence uses TRBV5-1 and TRBJ1-2; TRBD1 might be the D gene, on 5 matching bases. Material: peripheral blood. The DNA reads TGCGCCAGCAGCTTGGAGGGGCACACCGGGGGCTACACCTTC. This codes for CASSLEGHTGGYTF.